This entry is about one T cell receptor beta chain. Antigen unknown. The CDR3 totals 15 residues. Germline V CDR1 and CDR2: SGHNT, YYREEE (reference sequence). V lost 7 bases, J lost 1 base, and 9 bases stayed unmatched. This table comes from immunoSEQ multiplex PCR, and its TCRdb copy is limited to in-frame clones, with some not included. The sample has 37,000 or so clones, roughly 85% seen once. The sample belongs to a study of CD4 T cells in relation to SARS-CoV-2 and coronaviruses. Study observations and caveats: Samples before the pandemic and after infection were not matched within any donor.

The chain links TRBV5-4 to TRBJ2-5, with 8 bases lining up with TRBD2. Sequencing was carried out using naive CD4+ T cells from PBMCs, cultured in vitro. Indicated subset: naive CD4+ T cells isolated by negative enrichment. The receptor was isolated from an adult with COVID-19. The CDR3 spells CASGLTSVRQETQYF. CDR3 sequence (DNA): TGTGCCAGCGGGCTGACTAGCGTACGCCAAGAGACCCAGTACTTC. The variable domain in full, with the rest retrieved from reference TRBV5-4 and TRBJ2-5, is ETGVTQSPTHLIKTRGQQVTLRCSSQSGHNTVSWYQQALGQGPQFIFQYYREEENGRGNFPPRFSGLQFPNYSSELNVNALELDDSALYLCASGLTSVRQETQYFGPGTRLLVL.